This is a list of T cell receptor beta chains from one sample in a study of T cells after yellow fever vaccination. One entry per CDR3 protein results from TCRdb running MiXCR on the 5' RACE reads. The data hold around 260,000 distinct CDR3 sequences, with over 4.5% observed a single time. The sequenced sample was CD4+ T cells sorted from PBMCs, obtained on the day of the yellow fever booster vaccination. The receptors stem from a man in his late teens or twenties who received the YFV17D yellow fever vaccine. Both conserved end residues are part of each CDR3. A D gene is named only where the DNA matches it firmly. Only some rows state a clone size, as once, few, many or a class for expanded clones.

TRBV4-1	-	-	16	TRBJ1-6	CASSQGGGSYNSPLHF	TGCGCCAGCAGCCAAGGAGGTGGGTCCTATAATTCACCCCTCCACTTT
TRBV28	few	-	13	TRBJ1-5	CASSTPGVGAQHF	TGTGCCAGCAGCACACCCGGGGTAGGGGCCCAGCATTTT
TRBV7-3	many	TRBD2	16	TRBJ2-1	CASSTVAGAGYNEQFF	TGTGCCAGCAGCACCGTAGCGGGGGCGGGATACAATGAGCAGTTCTTC
TRBV29-1	many	-	12	TRBJ1-1	CSVMFRDTEAFF	TGCAGCGTTATGTTTCGGGACACTGAAGCTTTCTTT
TRBV7-2	-	TRBD2	16	TRBJ2-3	CGSSYAGTSGGNTQYF	TGTGGCAGCAGCTACGCCGGGACTAGCGGGGGAAATACGCAGTATTTT
TRBV7-9	-	TRBD1	17	TRBJ1-1	CASSGFRGGRTVTEAFF	TGTGCCAGCAGCGGGTTTAGAGGGGGCAGGACGGTCACTGAAGCTTTCTTT
TRBV7-6	many	-	15	TRBJ1-4	CASSLVWSPNEKLFF	TGTGCCAGCAGCTTAGTTTGGTCTCCTAATGAAAAACTGTTTTTT
TRBV5-1	many	-	13	TRBJ2-7	CASSGASSYEQYF	TGCGCCAGCAGCGGAGCGAGCTCCTACGAGCAGTACTTC
TRBV20-1	few	-	15	TRBJ1-6	CSATGIGVYNSPLHF	TGCAGTGCTACCGGCATAGGGGTCTATAATTCACCCCTCCACTTT
TRBV18	-	-	12	TRBJ2-7	CASSKASYEQYF	TGTGCCAGCTCAAAGGCGTCCTACGAGCAGTACTTC
TRBV15	many	-	15	TRBJ1-5	CATSRDSYSNQPQHF	TGTGCCACCAGCAGGGACAGTTATAGCAATCAGCCCCAGCATTTT
TRBV30	-	-	12	TRBJ2-7	CAWSASNYEQYF	TGTGCCTGGAGTGCCTCAAACTACGAGCAGTACTTC
TRBV6-5	many	-	14	TRBJ2-6	CASKLVSGANVLTF	TGTGCCAGCAAGCTCGTCTCTGGGGCCAACGTCCTGACTTTC
TRBV24-1	few	-	17	TRBJ2-1	CATSDFQDHFRPNEQFF	TGTGCCACCAGTGATTTTCAGGACCACTTTCGACCCAATGAGCAGTTCTTC
TRBV7-8	few	-	16	TRBJ1-6	CASSLAPPGNNSPLHF	TGTGCCAGCAGCTTAGCGCCACCAGGGAATAATTCACCCCTCCACTTT
TRBV5-1	many	-	14	TRBJ2-2	CASSLADRSGELFF	TGCGCCAGCAGCTTGGCGGACAGATCCGGGGAGCTGTTTTTT
TRBV12-3/TRBV12-4	few	TRBD2	18	TRBJ2-3	CASSLGTSGGAPGYTQYF	TGTGCCAGCAGTCTGGGGACTAGCGGGGGGGCCCCAGGGTACACGCAGTATTTT
TRBV2	many	-	13	TRBJ1-1	CASSDQFNTEAFF	TGTGCCAGCAGTGATCAGTTTAACACTGAAGCTTTCTTT
TRBV5-1	many	-	14	TRBJ2-5	CASSGKVVQETQYF	TGCGCCAGCAGCGGTAAGGTGGTCCAAGAGACCCAGTACTTC
TRBV4-3	few	-	16	TRBJ2-1	CASSQDFRAREDEQFF	TGCGCCAGCAGCCAAGATTTTAGGGCCCGTGAGGATGAGCAGTTCTTC
TRBV25-1	few	TRBD1	16	TRBJ1-1	CASSELGGQSYTEAFF	TGTGCCAGCAGTGAATTAGGGGGACAGAGTTACACTGAAGCTTTCTTT
TRBV19	few	-	15	TRBJ2-1	CASSWDGGQYNEQFF	TGTGCCAGTAGTTGGGACGGAGGACAATACAATGAGCAGTTCTTC
TRBV20-1	many	-	15	TRBJ1-1	CSATRGSAGNTEAFF	TGCAGTGCTACCAGAGGATCGGCCGGGAACACTGAAGCTTTCTTT
TRBV20-1	many	TRBD2	14	TRBJ2-5	CSARMAGGPGTQYF	TGCAGTGCTAGAATGGCGGGGGGGCCGGGGACCCAGTACTTC
TRBV19	few	-	15	TRBJ1-2	CASSIGPNGDYGYTF	TGTGCCAGTAGTATAGGGCCCAACGGGGACTATGGCTACACCTTC
TRBV10-3	many	-	15	TRBJ1-5	CAISESGENNQPQHF	TGTGCCATCAGTGAGTCGGGGGAAAACAATCAGCCCCAGCATTTT
TRBV20-1	-	-	11	TRBJ2-2	CSALETGELFF	TGCAGTGCTTTGGAAACCGGGGAGCTGTTTTTT
TRBV20-1	few	-	15	TRBJ2-5	CSARGRRGPGETQYF	TGCAGTGCTAGAGGTCGGCGGGGGCCGGGGGAGACCCAGTACTTC
TRBV7-6	-	-	13	TRBJ2-5	CASSLVLVGTQYF	TGTGCCAGCAGCTTAGTACTAGTAGGGACCCAGTACTTC
TRBV9	many	-	16	TRBJ2-3	CASSVYATESMHTQYF	TGTGCCAGCAGCGTATACGCGACAGAGTCTATGCATACGCAGTATTTT
TRBV28	few	TRBD2	18	TRBJ2-1	CASREDRTSGGVNNEQFF	TGTGCCAGCAGGGAGGACCGGACTAGCGGGGGGGTAAACAATGAGCAGTTCTTC
TRBV20-1	-	-	15	TRBJ2-3	CSAKRGSGSTDTQYF	TGCAGTGCAAAGAGGGGTAGCGGAAGCACAGATACGCAGTATTTT
TRBV12-3/TRBV12-4	few	-	12	TRBJ1-1	CASSPPQDEAFF	TGTGCCAGCAGTCCCCCTCAGGATGAAGCTTTCTTT
TRBV12-3/TRBV12-4	many	TRBD1	14	TRBJ1-1	CASSSQGGGTEAFF	TGTGCCAGCAGTTCTCAGGGGGGAGGCACTGAAGCTTTCTTT
TRBV4-1	many	-	14	TRBJ1-1	CASSRNPQGTEAFF	TGCGCCAGCAGCCGAAACCCACAGGGAACTGAAGCTTTCTTT
TRBV2	many	TRBD1	15	TRBJ1-6	CASRATGNYNSPLHF	TGTGCCAGCAGAGCGACAGGGAACTATAATTCACCCCTCCACTTT
TRBV4-1	many	TRBD2	21	TRBJ2-6	CASSLRLAGVIMGSGANVLTF	TGCGCCAGCAGCCTCAGACTAGCGGGGGTTATTATGGGCTCTGGGGCCAACGTCCTGACTTTC
TRBV20-1	many	TRBD1	12	TRBJ2-7	CSARRTGPEQYF	TGCAGTGCCAGGAGGACAGGGCCCGAGCAGTACTTC
TRBV3-1	few	-	15	TRBJ2-7	CASSQERRPMYEQYF	TGTGCCAGCAGCCAAGAAAGGCGACCGATGTACGAGCAGTACTTC
TRBV5-6	-	TRBD1	13	TRBJ1-1	CASRTGSGTEAFF	TGTGCCAGCAGGACAGGGTCCGGCACTGAAGCTTTCTTT
TRBV4-3	few	-	14	TRBJ2-3	CASSQDHFTDTQYF	TGCGCCAGCAGCCAAGATCACTTCACAGATACGCAGTATTTT
TRBV4-3	-	-	14	TRBJ1-2	CASSQERDNYGYTF	TGCGCCAGCAGCCAAGAGCGGGATAACTATGGCTACACCTTC
TRBV6-1	many	-	13	TRBJ1-6	CASRSSYNSPLHF	TGTGCCAGCCGCAGCTCCTATAATTCACCCCTCCACTTT
TRBV5-6	-	-	17	TRBJ2-1	CASSRSALANSYNEQFF	TGTGCCAGCAGCCGCTCGGCACTAGCTAACTCCTACAATGAGCAGTTCTTC
TRBV19	few	-	13	TRBJ1-2	CASSRGTNYGYTF	TGTGCCAGTAGCCGCGGGACTAACTATGGCTACACCTTC
TRBV6-6	few	TRBD2	15	TRBJ2-3	CASSSTSGGTDTQYF	TGTGCCAGCAGTTCGACTAGCGGGGGCACAGATACGCAGTATTTT
TRBV28	few	-	14	TRBJ2-7	CASSLTQTVYEQYF	TGTGCCAGCAGTCTGACACAGACCGTATACGAGCAGTACTTC
TRBV7-3	-	-	14	TRBJ2-7	CASSLYNRDSEQYF	TGTGCCAGCAGCTTATATAACAGGGATTCCGAGCAGTACTTC
TRBV5-4	many	-	11	TRBJ2-1	CASSWGNEQFF	TGTGCCAGCAGCTGGGGTAATGAGCAGTTCTTC
TRBV14	-	-	16	TRBJ2-7	CASSHVPGRHFPEQYF	TGTGCCAGCAGCCATGTTCCGGGCCGCCACTTCCCCGAGCAGTACTTC
TRBV29-1	few	-	11	TRBJ1-1	CSAKGSGEAFF	TGCAGCGCCAAGGGGAGCGGTGAAGCTTTCTTT
TRBV12-3/TRBV12-4	few	-	16	TRBJ1-5	CASSPMGGDSNQPQHF	TGTGCCAGCAGTCCCATGGGGGGCGATAGCAATCAGCCCCAGCATTTT
TRBV19	many	-	13	TRBJ1-1	CASSLRGATEAFF	TGTGCCAGTAGTCTTCGCGGAGCCACTGAAGCTTTCTTT
TRBV7-2	few	TRBD2	19	TRBJ2-3	CASSLLARTSGGSTDTQYF	TGTGCCAGCAGCTTGTTGGCCCGGACTAGCGGGGGCTCCACAGATACGCAGTATTTT
TRBV20-1	-	-	15	TRBJ1-2	CSARDPVRGTVGYTF	TGCAGTGCTAGAGATCCCGTCAGGGGCACTGTTGGCTACACCTTC
TRBV11-2	-	-	18	TRBJ2-1	CASSLKPSGTGTYNEQFF	TGTGCCAGCAGCTTAAAGCCAAGTGGCACCGGGACCTACAATGAGCAGTTCTTC